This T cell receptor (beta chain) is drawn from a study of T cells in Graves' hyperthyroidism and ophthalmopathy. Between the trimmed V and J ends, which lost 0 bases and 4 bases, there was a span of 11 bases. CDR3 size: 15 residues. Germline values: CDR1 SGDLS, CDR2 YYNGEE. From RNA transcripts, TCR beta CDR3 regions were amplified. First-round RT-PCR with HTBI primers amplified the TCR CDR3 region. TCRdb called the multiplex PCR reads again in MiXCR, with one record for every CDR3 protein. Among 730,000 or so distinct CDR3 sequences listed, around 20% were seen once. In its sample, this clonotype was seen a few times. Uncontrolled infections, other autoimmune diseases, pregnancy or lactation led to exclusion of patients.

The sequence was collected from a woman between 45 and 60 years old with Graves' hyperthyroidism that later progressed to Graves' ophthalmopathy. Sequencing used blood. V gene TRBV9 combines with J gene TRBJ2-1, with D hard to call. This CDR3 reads CASSVDPSSYNEQFF. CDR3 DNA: TGTGCCAGCAGCGTAGACCCGAGCTCTTACAATGAGCAGTTCTTC.